The clone carrying this T cell receptor (beta chain) has a handful of counts. The antigen is undetermined. The repertoire was sequenced with immunoSEQ multiplex PCR; TCRdb's copy has only in-frame clones and lacks some. The sample consists of roughly 1 million clones, roughly 75% of them appearing once. This record comes from a study of shared clonotypes between healthy human individuals. Study outcomes and limitations: Compared with memory subsets, naive subsets generally had larger estimated richness. In a handful of donors, around 5% of naive CD4 clonotypes appeared in common.

The CDR3 has 15 amino acids. V was clipped by 7 bases and J by 7 bases; unmatched bases: 14. Germline V gene data show CDR1 as MDHEN and CDR2 as SYDVKM. The rearrangement links TRBV28 to TRBJ2-7; 9 positions agree with TRBD2. Sequencing input: memory CD4+ T cells sorted from blood. The sample's subset: CD45RA-negative fraction. The sequence derives from a man in his late teens or twenties in good health. CDR3 bases: TGTGCCAGCATGGCGGGAGGGCCACTGACGCGTGAGCAGTACTTC. The encoded protein is CASMAGGPLTREQYF. The variable domain in full, with the rest retrieved from reference TRBV28 and TRBJ2-7, is DVKVTQSSRYLVKRTGEKVFLECVQDMDHENMFWYRQDPGLGLRLIYFSYDVKMKEKGDIPEGYSVSREKKERFSLILESASTNQTSMYLCASMAGGPLTREQYFGPGTRLTVT.